Sequencing of this T cell receptor (beta chain) was carried out in a study of T cells in Graves' hyperthyroidism and ophthalmopathy. Study-wide results and caveats: Blood held most thyroid clonotypes expanded above 0.001 frequency.

This clonotype was seen at least ten times. Its target is unknown. Stable Graves' hyperthyroidism denoted no ophthalmopathy progression over 18 months. Newly diagnosed patients aged 18 to 65 had hyperthyroidism of under 2 months' duration. PBMCs stemmed from over 7.5 ml fresh peripheral blood. TCR beta CDR3 regions were amplified from RNA. The HTBI set primed first-round TCR CDR3 RT-PCR. Each CDR3 protein is one row after TCRdb ran MiXCR on the multiplex PCR reads. The data show fewer than 600,000 distinct CDR3 sequences, with roughly 15% seen just once and about 15% held by the top ten. Unmatched junction bases numbered 2, after V lost 4 bases and J lost 3 bases. This CDR3 has 15 residues. Germline V CDR1 and CDR2: SGHAT, FQNNGV.

The specimen was blood. The clonotype originates from a woman between 40 and 55 years old with Graves' hyperthyroidism. The chain joins TRBV11-2 to TRBJ2-1; 11 positions match TRBD2. CDR3 sequence reads: CASSSGLADYNEQFF. DNA of the CDR3: TGTGCCAGCAGCTCGGGACTAGCGGACTACAATGAGCAGTTCTTC.